Listed below are T cell receptor beta chains from one sample, sequenced in a study of blood T cell repertoires in COVID-19. The data were produced by immunoSEQ multiplex PCR, yet TCRdb's version contains in-frame clones alone and is incomplete. This table has 270,000 or so clones, 65% to 90% appearing once. The sequenced sample was peripheral blood. The receptors here all came from a woman in her sixties with active or convalescent COVID-19. CDR3s include the opening cysteine and the closing phenylalanine or tryptophan. The order of the fields is V gene, clone size, D gene, J gene, CDR3 DNA, CDR3 protein. D genes are given only for firm matches. Not every row has a clone size; where given, it reads once, few, many or a size class.

>TRBV5-4|NA|TRBD1|TRBJ2-7
TGTGCCAGCAGCTTGGGAGGGACAGGGGGCTACTACGAGCAGTACTTC
CASSLGGTGGYYEQYF
>TRBV19|NA|NA|TRBJ1-5
TGTGCCACCCACAGGGATCCGCTGCAGCCCCAGCATTTT
CATHRDPLQPQHF
>TRBV6-6|few|NA|TRBJ2-2
TGTGCCAGCAGTTGGCAGGGTAACGCCGGGGAGCTGTTTTTT
CASSWQGNAGELFF
>TRBV15|many|TRBD1|TRBJ2-3
TGTGCCACCAGCAGAGTGACAGGGGACACAGATACGCAGTATTTT
CATSRVTGDTDTQYF
>TRBV6-2/TRBV6-3|NA|NA|TRBJ2-5
TGTGCCAGCAGCCGCGGAGGGGAAAGTAACCAGTACTTC
CASSRGGESNQYF
>TRBV7-9|NA|TRBD1|TRBJ2-2
TGTGCCAGCAGCAGATGGACAGGGGACACCGGGGAGCTGTTTTTT
CASSRWTGDTGELFF
>TRBV4-2|NA|NA|TRBJ2-1
TGTGCCAGCAGCCGGGACACTGACAATGAGCAGTTCTTC
CASSRDTDNEQFF
>TRBV28|NA|NA|TRBJ1-3
TGTGCCAGCAGTTTAGGGCTCAGTGACGGAAACACCATATATTTT
CASSLGLSDGNTIYF
>TRBV9|NA|TRBD1|TRBJ1-2
TGTGCCAGCAGCGTAGCTTCGGACAGGGGGCCTGGCTACACCTTC
CASSVASDRGPGYTF
>TRBV10-3|NA|NA|TRBJ2-7
TGTGCCATCAGTAATCCCGACAGCTCCTACGAGCAGTACTTC
CAISNPDSSYEQYF
>TRBV11-1|NA|TRBD1|TRBJ1-6
TGTGCCAGCAGCCCTCTGGGACAGATCTATTCACCCCTCCACTTT
CASSPLGQIYSPLHF
>TRBV7-6|once|NA|TRBJ2-7
TGTGCCAGCCAAGGGGGGGGGCCTCACGAGCAGTACTTC
CASQGGGPHEQYF
>TRBV18|once|NA|TRBJ2-7
TGTGCCAGCTCACCTAGAGGCGCCGGGGACGAGCAGTACTTC
CASSPRGAGDEQYF
>TRBV10-2|NA|NA|TRBJ1-4
TGCGCCAGCAGTGATTACAGAGGGGAAAAACTGTTTTTT
CASSDYRGEKLFF
>TRBV5-6|NA|NA|TRBJ1-6
TGTGCCAGCTACAACCGGGGTGAGAATTCACCCCTCCACTTT
CASYNRGENSPLHF
>TRBV6-1|NA|NA|TRBJ1-5
TGTGCCAGCAGTGAAGCCTCAGGGTGGGTAAATCAGCCCCAGCATTTT
CASSEASGWVNQPQHF
>TRBV15|NA|TRBD1|TRBJ2-2
TGTGCCACCAGCAGGGACAGGGGAAACGGGGAGCTGTTTTTT
CATSRDRGNGELFF
>TRBV9|NA|TRBD2|TRBJ2-1
TGTGCCAGCAGCGGGACTAGCGGGGGCAATGAGCAGTTCTTC
CASSGTSGGNEQFF
>TRBV25-1|NA|NA|TRBJ1-2
TGTGCCAGCGGGGAGGTTGGAGACTACACCTTC
CASGEVGDYTF
>TRBV7-9|NA|TRBD2|TRBJ2-1
TGTGCCAGCAGCTTCCGGCTAGCGGGGGCCAATGAGCAGTTCTTC
CASSFRLAGANEQFF
>TRBV4-3|once|TRBD1|TRBJ2-2
TGCGCCAGCAGCCAGGGACAGGGCCGGGAGCTGTTTTTT
CASSQGQGRELFF
>TRBV4-3|NA|NA|TRBJ1-1
TGCGCCAGCAGCCAAGATTGGAGCGGCGCTGAAGCTTTCTTT
CASSQDWSGAEAFF
>TRBV5-4|NA|TRBD1|TRBJ1-1
TGTGCCAGCAGCTTGGCCGCGGGACAGTTAATGAACACTGAAGCTTTCTTT
CASSLAAGQLMNTEAFF
>TRBV27|NA|NA|TRBJ1-2
TGTGCTCTGGACAGTGATAAAGCTAACTATGGCTACACCTTC
CALDSDKANYGYTF
>TRBV6-6|NA|NA|TRBJ1-3
TGTGCCAGCAGTTACTCGAGGGATGGAAACACCATATATTTT
CASSYSRDGNTIYF
>TRBV30|NA|TRBD1|TRBJ1-5
TGTGCCTGGTCTTCGACCCGGACAGGGGCTTCGAATCAGCCCCAGCATTTT
CAWSSTRTGASNQPQHF
>TRBV27|NA|NA|TRBJ1-2
TGTGCCAGCAGTTTATCCCCCGGGACAAGAAATGCCTATGGCTACACCTTC
CASSLSPGTRNAYGYTF
>TRBV3-1/TRBV3-2|once|TRBD2|TRBJ2-7
TGTGCCAGCAGCCAAGAACCCCTTTCTAGCGGGACTACCTACGAGCAGTACTTC
CASSQEPLSSGTTYEQYF
>TRBV12-3/TRBV12-4|NA|TRBD2|TRBJ2-5
TGTGCCAGCAGCCGGACTAGCGGGGGTGCCCAGTACTTC
CASSRTSGGAQYF
>TRBV20-1|NA|NA|TRBJ1-1
TGCAGTGCTAGTCTCAGTACGGGGAACACTGAAGCTTTCTTT
CSASLSTGNTEAFF
>TRBV19|NA|NA|TRBJ1-1
TGTGCCAGTAGGTCACAGGGATGGACTGAAGCTTTCTTT
CASRSQGWTEAFF
>TRBV6-5|NA|TRBD1|TRBJ1-2
TGTGCCAGCAGCTACTCAGGGGGCGCGATCCATGGCTACACCTTC
CASSYSGGAIHGYTF
>TRBV15|NA|NA|TRBJ1-5
TGTGCCACCAGCAGAGTCCCAACAGCTGAACTCTGGAATCAGCCCCAGCATTTT
CATSRVPTAELWNQPQHF
>TRBV11-2|NA|TRBD1|TRBJ2-5
TGTGCCAGCAGCAACGGACAGGGAGCACTCCCGTACCAAGAGACCCAGTACTTC
CASSNGQGALPYQETQYF
>TRBV9|NA|TRBD1|TRBJ2-1
TGTGCCAGCAGCGCGCCCGTCCGGGACAGGGCTAACAATGAGCAGTTCTTC
CASSAPVRDRANNEQFF
>TRBV12-3/TRBV12-4|NA|NA|TRBJ1-2
TGTGCCAGCAGTTTACAGGACTATGGCTACACCTTC
CASSLQDYGYTF
>TRBV2|few|TRBD1|TRBJ1-6
TGTGCCAGCAGGGCGGACAGGGCGGGTTCACCCCTCCACTTT
CASRADRAGSPLHF
>TRBV2|NA|NA|TRBJ1-3
TGTGCCAGCAGCCCACTTAGGGGTTTTTTCTCTGGAAACACCATATATTTT
CASSPLRGFFSGNTIYF
>TRBV7-3|NA|NA|TRBJ2-6
TGTGCCAGCAGCTTCAGGGGCTCTGGGGCCAACGTCCTGACTTTC
CASSFRGSGANVLTF
>TRBV11-2|NA|TRBD1|TRBJ1-2
TGTGCCAGCAGCTTGATACGGGGACAGGGGACGAGCTACACCTTC
CASSLIRGQGTSYTF
>TRBV7-9|NA|NA|TRBJ1-2
TGTGCCAGCAGCCCTCAGACCCAGTCGGGGTGGTATGGCTACACCTTC
CASSPQTQSGWYGYTF
>TRBV7-9|NA|NA|TRBJ1-5
TGTGCCAGCAGCTCACAGGGTCAGGGGCCCCAGCATTTT
CASSSQGQGPQHF
>TRBV11-2|NA|TRBD1|TRBJ1-2
TGTGCCAGCAGCTTAGATTCGTCAGGGGGCGACTATGGCTACACCTTC
CASSLDSSGGDYGYTF
>TRBV19|once|NA|TRBJ2-2
TGTGCCAGTAGTATGGGTGGAGGGGGCGTCACCGGGGAGCTGTTTTTT
CASSMGGGGVTGELFF
>TRBV4-3|few|NA|TRBJ1-2
TGCGCCAGCAGCCAATATCAAGGGCGGGGCTATGGCTACACCTTC
CASSQYQGRGYGYTF
>TRBV7-2|once|NA|TRBJ2-2
TGTGCCAGCAGATCGGAGGGGCCGGGGGTCGGGGAGCTGTTTTTT
CASRSEGPGVGELFF
>TRBV2|few|TRBD2|TRBJ2-5
TGTGCCAGCACTGATAGACTAGCGGGGAAAGAGACCCAGTACTTC
CASTDRLAGKETQYF
>TRBV5-1|NA|NA|TRBJ1-2
TGCGCCAGCAGCTTGGACTACTATGGCTACACCTTC
CASSLDYYGYTF
>TRBV6-1|NA|NA|TRBJ2-1
TGTGCCAGCAGTGAAGTGGGGGCGAGAATCCAGTTCTTC
CASSEVGARIQFF
>TRBV21-1|NA|NA|TRBJ2-5
TGTGCCAGCAGCAAAAGGTATCAGGGGGCCTTAGAGGAGACCCAGTACTTC
CASSKRYQGALEETQYF
>TRBV7-2|NA|TRBD1|TRBJ2-5
TGTGCCAGCAGCTGGGGGACAGGGGGAGAGACCCAGTACTTC
CASSWGTGGETQYF
>TRBV5-4|NA|NA|TRBJ2-5
TGTGCCAGCAGCTTGGCCGGGGGGCCATTATTAGAGACCCAGTACTTC
CASSLAGGPLLETQYF
>TRBV27|NA|TRBD2|TRBJ2-7
TGTGCCAGCAGTTTATCAAGCGGGGGATCCTACGAGCAGTACTTC
CASSLSSGGSYEQYF